This T cell receptor beta chain derives from a study of T cells after yellow fever vaccination (dated by TCRdb to between 2018 and 2020). Study-level background: Libraries from fractions with low cell numbers were prepared with the SMART-Seq v4 Ultra Low Input RNA kit. To follow T-cell clones before and after both primary and booster YFV17D yellow fever vaccination, bulk TCR alpha and beta repertoires underwent longitudinal sequencing. The cohort comprised two healthy male donors, one aged 18 to 30 and one aged 30 to 40 years. Blood was collected at multiple timepoints before and after primary and secondary immunization, and bulk PBMC replicates and cell subsets were isolated. The study at large found these results: FACS-sorted repertoires could contain abundant contaminating clonotypes from the bulk population, so computational filtering was required. After the booster, most of the clones that had expanded following primary vaccination were detected again (96% of CD4 and 80% to 90% of CD8), which suggests that memory was broadly maintained. Because the study included only a couple of donors, the extent to which the findings can be generalized is limited. A small share of clonotypes was detected in both CD4 and CD8 compartments, with the overlap likely arising from convergent recombination. Compared with the primary T-cell response, the secondary T-cell response was weaker but faster, peaking on day 5 rather than day 15.

These reads were obtained on an Illumina NovaSeq 6000. TCR cDNA was made using 5'RACE template switching, a step that added a universal primer site and unique molecular identifiers. cDNA synthesis was primed from both the TCR alpha and TCR beta constant segments. Library amplification used two PCR steps, and the second PCR step added sample barcodes and sequencing adapters. Sequencing of the libraries was done on either Illumina HiSeq 2500 (2x100 bp) or NovaSeq (2x150 bp). Per the authors' processing: MIGEC handled demultiplexing of reads and collapsing into UMI consensus sequences, while MiXCR performed V(D)J alignment. Vaccine-responding clonotypes were identified with edgeR using replicate PBMC samples, with FDR below 0.01 and a log2 fold change above 5 up to day 15 being required. Bulk clonotypes were assigned CD4 or CD8 identity according to which sequenced CD4 or CD8 repertoire held them at higher abundance. TCRdb took the public reads, trimmed them with fastp at Q25, ran MiXCR for clone calling and kept in-frame beta chains. Every CDR3 protein is listed once, alongside the most common genes and DNA of its rows. The V and J calls were determined by TCRdb, not by the authors. The sample has 150,000 to 200,000 distinct CDR3 sequences on record, around 9.7% of them singletons. About a third of the sample comes from the top ten.

Note on this clonotype: The antigen this receptor binds is unknown. No quality values exist for individual bases; no much larger clone is one base distant.

The treatment or condition label of this sample denotes: live attenuated yellow fever vaccine strain. PBMCs were isolated from peripheral blood using a standard Ficoll-Paque protocol. Dynabeads CD4 and CD8 positive selection kits were used to isolate the CD4 and CD8 T-cell fractions. TriZol was used to extract RNA from bulk PBMCs, CD4 and CD8 fractions, and dextramer-positive and dextramer-negative fractions. As encoded in the germline V gene, CDR1 is MNHEY while CDR2 is SVGEGT. The V end loses 6 bases and the J end loses 4 bases, and a stretch of 12 bases separates them. Taken from cysteine to phenylalanine, the CDR3 has 13 residues. Solely the CDR3 DNA is kept, with 39 bases framed from the first base.

The clonotype comes from a man in his late teens or twenties who received the YFV17D yellow fever vaccine. The sequencing used CD8+ T cells sorted from PBMCs, collected 45 days after the yellow fever booster vaccination. Rearrangement joined TRBV6-2 or TRBV6-3 to TRBJ1-1; the D gene is not confidently resolved. The DNA sequence follows: TGTGCCAGCAGGCCCAGCTGGAGCACTGAAGCTTTCTTT. Translated, it gives CASRPSWSTEAFF.